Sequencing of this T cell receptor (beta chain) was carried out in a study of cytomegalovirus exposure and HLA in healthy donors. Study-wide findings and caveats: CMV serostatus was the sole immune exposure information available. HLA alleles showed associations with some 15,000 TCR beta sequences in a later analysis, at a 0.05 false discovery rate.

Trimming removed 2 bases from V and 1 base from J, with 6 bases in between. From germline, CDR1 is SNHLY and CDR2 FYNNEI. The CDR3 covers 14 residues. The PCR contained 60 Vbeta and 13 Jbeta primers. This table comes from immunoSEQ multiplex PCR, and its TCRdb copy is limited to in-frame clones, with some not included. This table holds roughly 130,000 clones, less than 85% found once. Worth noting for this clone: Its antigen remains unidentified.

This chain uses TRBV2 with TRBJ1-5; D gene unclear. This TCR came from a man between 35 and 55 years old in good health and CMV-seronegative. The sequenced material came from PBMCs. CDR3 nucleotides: TGTGCCAGCAGTGAAATGGAGAGCAATCAGCCCCAGCATTTT. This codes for CASSEMESNQPQHF.